A selection of T cell receptor beta chains follows, all from one sample in a study of CD4+ T cells in melanoma. Only in-frame clones appear in the TCRdb table, and some are missing; sequencing was by immunoSEQ multiplex PCR. This sample has about 50,000 clones, with roughly 89% found just once. The sample consisted of peripheral blood. These receptors were obtained from a human donor with melanoma. CDR3s include the opening cysteine and the closing phenylalanine or tryptophan. A D gene is named only where the DNA matches it firmly. Only part of the rows carry a size: once, few, many, or a class if the clone is expanded.

V gene,J gene,clone size,D gene,CDR3 DNA,CDR3 protein
TRBV6-5,TRBJ1-2,.,.,TGTGCCAGCAGTTACCGCCCCGCGAGGCGAGGGGATGGCTACACCTTC,CASSYRPARRGDGYTF
TRBV19,TRBJ2-1,.,.,TGTGCCAGTAGTAGACACCCGTTGCGGAGCTCCTACAATGAGCAGTTCTTC,CASSRHPLRSSYNEQFF
TRBV10-3,TRBJ2-6,.,.,TGTGCCACGGGGGCTCCTGGGGCCAACGTCCTGACTTTC,CATGAPGANVLTF
TRBV4-3,TRBJ2-7,.,TRBD1,TGCGCCAGCAGCCAAGACTGGGGACAGGGGGTAGGCTCCTACGAGCAGTACTTC,CASSQDWGQGVGSYEQYF
TRBV5-1,TRBJ2-3,once,.,TGCGCCAGCAGCTTGGGTACAGCTAGCACAGATACGCAGTATTTT,CASSLGTASTDTQYF
TRBV29-1,TRBJ1-1,.,TRBD1,TGCAGCGCTGTACAGGGGGCGAACACTGAAGCTTTCTTT,CSAVQGANTEAFF
TRBV5-4,TRBJ2-7,.,TRBD2,TGTGCCAGCAGCAATCCTCCGGGACTAGGCGACTACGAGCAGTACTTC,CASSNPPGLGDYEQYF
TRBV7-2,TRBJ2-2,once,.,TGTGCCAGCAGCAGCCCTGGGACTCCAGGCGGGGAGCTGTTTTTT,CASSSPGTPGGELFF
TRBV5-1,TRBJ2-3,once,.,TGCGCCAGCAGCGCGGGACTTAGCACAGATACGCAGTATTTT,CASSAGLSTDTQYF
TRBV7-2,TRBJ2-7,.,.,TGTGCCAGCTCCGGGGATGTGGGGACCTACGAGCAGTACTTC,CASSGDVGTYEQYF
TRBV6-5,TRBJ1-1,.,TRBD1,TGTGCCAGCATTGCAGGGGGTAGAACTGAAGCTTTCTTT,CASIAGGRTEAFF
TRBV5-1,TRBJ2-7,.,.,TGCGCCAGCAGCTTTAGGGGGACCTCCTACGAGCAGTACTTC,CASSFRGTSYEQYF
TRBV28,TRBJ2-7,.,TRBD1,TGTGCCAGCAGTTTTCGGACAGGGAACACCTACGAGCAGTACTTC,CASSFRTGNTYEQYF
TRBV7-9,TRBJ2-2,.,TRBD1,TGTGCCAGCAGCTTGACCAGGGGGCCCGGGGAGCTGTTTTTT,CASSLTRGPGELFF
TRBV19,TRBJ1-3,.,.,TGTGCCACTAAGGCCTACTCTGGAAACACCATATATTTT,CATKAYSGNTIYF
TRBV7-3,TRBJ2-3,once,.,TGTGCCAGCAGCTTATCCCGGGGTCAGGATACGCAGTATTTT,CASSLSRGQDTQYF
TRBV28,TRBJ2-3,.,.,TGTGCCAGCAGATCATACACAGATACGCAGTATTTT,CASRSYTDTQYF
TRBV9,TRBJ2-2,.,TRBD1,TGTGCCAGCAGCGTCCCGAAGACAGGGGCGAACACCGGGGAGCTGTTTTTT,CASSVPKTGANTGELFF
TRBV10-1,TRBJ1-1,.,.,TGCGCCAGCAGTGAGTCCGCAGGGGCCGGGGCCTTGAACACTGAAGCTTTCTTT,CASSESAGAGALNTEAFF
TRBV6-1,TRBJ2-3,few,.,TGTGCCAGCAGTCGGACGCGCACAGATACGCAGTATTTT,CASSRTRTDTQYF
TRBV28,TRBJ1-2,once,.,TGTGCCAGCAGACGACAGGAGTCCTATGGCTACACCTTC,CASRRQESYGYTF
TRBV19,TRBJ2-7,.,.,TGTGCCAGTAGTCCCGGTGGCAGCTACGAGCAGTACTTC,CASSPGGSYEQYF
TRBV7-6,TRBJ2-7,.,TRBD1,TGTGCCAGCAGCAACGGGACAGGAAATCCCTACGAGCAGTACTTC,CASSNGTGNPYEQYF
TRBV10-3,TRBJ1-1,.,.,TGTGCCATCAGTGAGATTGAGGGAATCACTGAAGCTTTCTTT,CAISEIEGITEAFF
TRBV29-1,TRBJ2-2,once,.,TGCAGCGGGGGTGTGGAGTCGAACACCGGGGAGCTGTTTTTT,CSGGVESNTGELFF
TRBV7-2,TRBJ1-2,.,.,TGTGCCAGCAGCCCGCTACGGGACATTTATGGCTACACCTTC,CASSPLRDIYGYTF
TRBV2,TRBJ2-5,.,.,TGTGCCAGCAGTGTGGGGGGGCAGGAGACCCAGTACTTC,CASSVGGQETQYF
TRBV4-2,TRBJ1-6,.,TRBD1,TGTGCCAGCAGCCAAGTACAGGGGTATTATAATAATTCACCCCTCCACTTT,CASSQVQGYYNNSPLHF
TRBV28,TRBJ1-6,.,.,TGTGCCAGCGCCCCAGGGGACGATTCACCCCTCCACTTT,CASAPGDDSPLHF
TRBV11-2,TRBJ2-1,.,TRBD2,TGTGCCAGCAGCGCGGGACGCGGGGGGTTGTACAATGAGCAGTTCTTC,CASSAGRGGLYNEQFF
TRBV5-5,TRBJ2-7,.,.,TGTGCCAGCAGCTTGGGGCCAGGCCATGGCTACGAGCAGTACTTC,CASSLGPGHGYEQYF
TRBV6-4,TRBJ1-4,.,.,TGTGCCAGCAGTTCGGGGGAGGGGATGGAATGTGAAAAACTGTTTTTT,CASSSGEGMECEKLFF
TRBV4-3,TRBJ1-6,.,.,TGCGCCAGCAGCCAAGAGGCTGCAGGGGCCGCCTATAATTCACCCCTCCACTTT,CASSQEAAGAAYNSPLHF
TRBV5-5,TRBJ1-6,.,TRBD1,TGTGCCAGCAGCTTGGCTCCAGGGGGGGATTCACCCCTCCACTTT,CASSLAPGGDSPLHF
TRBV4-3,TRBJ1-1,.,TRBD1,TGCGCCAGCAGCCCAGGGTACGGACAGGGGGCGTTAACGGCTTTCTTT,CASSPGYGQGALTAFF
TRBV4-1,TRBJ2-7,.,TRBD1,TGCGCCAGCAGCCGGCACGCCGGGACAGCCTACGAGCAGTACTTC,CASSRHAGTAYEQYF
TRBV10-3,TRBJ2-5,.,.,TGTGCCATCAGTGCGGGCGCAGGACTATTAGAGACCCAGTACTTC,CAISAGAGLLETQYF
TRBV19,TRBJ1-1,.,.,TGTGCCAGTAGTATGCAGCTAAACACTGAAGCTTTCTTT,CASSMQLNTEAFF
TRBV2,TRBJ2-1,.,TRBD1,TGTGCCAGCAGTGCCCGGGGACAGGGCCTACGCAATGAGCAGTTCTTC,CASSARGQGLRNEQFF
TRBV27,TRBJ2-5,.,.,TGTGCCAGCAGTCCAGGACTCACGGAGACCCAGTACTTC,CASSPGLTETQYF
TRBV30,TRBJ1-5,.,.,TGTGCCTGGGGACAGATTGGCAATCAGCCCCAGCATTTT,CAWGQIGNQPQHF
TRBV4-2,TRBJ1-4,once,.,TGTGCCAGCAGCCAAGGGGGGCGCGGCAATGAAAAACTGTTTTTT,CASSQGGRGNEKLFF